This T cell receptor (beta chain) was identified in a study of coeliac disease. Study in general: Each coeliac patient was active, refractory type I, or diet-controlled. Refractory coeliac disease type I meant no gluten-free diet response for over 12 months. Study-wide findings and caveats: TRB repertoires were largely private, with most amino acid sequences found in only one sample.

Sequencing used one aliquot of 450,000 to 600,000 cells per fraction. Germline lookup yields CDR1 MGHRA and CDR2 YSYEKL. CDR3 length: 17 amino acids. The ends were cut back, 1 base at V and 0 bases at J, with 13 bases in the middle. Clones were sequenced by immunoSEQ multiplex PCR, and TCRdb holds only the in-frame ones, with some missing. The data hold around 8,400 clones, with 57% observed a single time. This clone was counted a few times. As yet, its antigen is unknown. The sample taken for sequencing was intraepithelial lymphocytes from the gut. This sequence originates from a woman aged 55-70 years with celiac disease. The chain carries TRBV4-1 and TRBJ1-3; D perhaps matches TRBD1 (5 bases). CDR3 bases: TGCGCCAGCAGCCAAGGCTCCACAGGAAGCTCTGGAAACACCATATATTTT. Translated, it gives CASSQGSTGSSGNTIYF.